Below, 10 T cell receptor beta chains from the same sample are listed, as sequenced in a study of shared clonotypes between healthy human individuals. Only in-frame clones appear in the TCRdb table, and some are missing; sequencing was by immunoSEQ multiplex PCR. The table includes over 2 million clones, roughly 96% detected once. The sample consisted of naive CD4+ T cells sorted from blood. Subset indicated: CD45RA+ positively selected. The source is a man aged 18 to 30 in good health.

The rearrangement uses TRBV5-1 and TRBJ2-7; 7 bases are a match to TRBD2. V lost 5 bases and J lost 7; bases outside the gene matches: 12. Germline CDR1 reads SGHRS; CDR2 reads YFSETQ. There are 14 residues in the CDR3. The CDR3 nucleotides are TGCGCCAGCAGGGGGGACTACGGGCACTCTGAGCAGTACTTC. Residues: CASRGDYGHSEQYF. Full variable domain (outside the CDR3, taken from reference TRBV5-1 and TRBJ2-7): KAGVTQTPRYLIKTRGQQVTLSCSPISGHRSVSWYQQTPGQGLQFLFEYFSETQRNKGNFPGRFSGRQFSNSRSEMNVSTLELGDSALYLCASRGDYGHSEQYFGPGTRLTVT.

The gene calls are TRBV6-1 and TRBJ2-7; maybe TRBD1 (6 bases). V gave up 9 bases and J gave up 3 bases, with 21 bases separating them. CDR1 MNHNS and CDR2 SASEGT come from the germline V gene. The CDR3 runs 15 residues. DNA for the CDR3: TGTGCCAGTCTCCAGGGGTCCGGAAACAACTACGAGCAGTACTTC. Its protein is CASLQGSGNNYEQYF.

The chain couples TRBV12-5 to TRBJ1-6; 9 bases align to TRBD1. The CDR3 is made up of 17 amino acids. V lost 6 bases to trimming and J lost 7 bases; unmatched junction nucleotides: 13. Germline assignment: CDR1 LGHNT and CDR2 FRNRAP. The CDR3 nucleotides read TGTGCTAGTGGCCACAGGGGGCGACAGATTGAGAATTCACCCCTCCACTTT. This translates into CASGHRGRQIENSPLHF.

The rearrangement uses TRBV5-4 and TRBJ2-5; 10 bases align to TRBD2. CDR1 is SGHNT and CDR2 is YYREEE in the germline V gene (reference sequence). The ends lost 1 base at V and 2 bases at J; junction bases unmatched: 2. This CDR3 has 15 amino acids. This CDR3 is CASSLSLAGQETQYF. Written as DNA, the CDR3 is TGTGCCAGCAGCTTGTCACTAGCGGGACAAGAGACCCAGTACTTC.

The chain is built from TRBV6-6 and TRBJ2-3, with D uncertain. Trimming removed 9 bases at V and 0 bases at J, with 13 bases between. The CDR3 has 14 residues. The germline CDR1 and CDR2 sequences are MNHNY and SVGAGI (reference sequence). In nucleotides, the CDR3 is TGTGCCAGTAGATTACAGAGTAGCACAGATACGCAGTATTTT. This sequence encodes CASRLQSSTDTQYF.

The DNA of the CDR3 is TGCGCCAGCAGCTGGACATCTACTGAAGCTTTCTTT. Translating it yields CASSWTSTEAFF. The rearrangement joins TRBV5-1 to TRBJ1-1, with a possible D match to TRBD1 (5 bases). Between the trimmed V and J ends, which lost 3 bases and 5 bases, there was a span of 8 bases. This CDR3 is built from 12 residues. Germline V gives CDR1 SGHRS, CDR2 YFSETQ.

The rearrangement links TRBV1 to TRBJ2-7; TRBD1 was called by the table and not checked on the DNA. TRBV1 is labeled a pseudogene. CDR3 length: 15 amino acids. CDR3 coding DNA: TGCACCAGCAGCCAAGACCGGGACAGGGAGGACGAGCAGTACTTC. Amino acid sequence: CTSSQDRDREDEQYF.

This rearrangement joins TRBV7-2 to TRBJ2-3; 13 bases align to TRBD2. J gave up 0 bases and V 5 bases, and 11 bases lay outside the gene matches. The CDR3 loop spans 19 amino acids. Germline V gene lookup returns CDR1 SGHTA and CDR2 FQGNSA. DNA of the CDR3: TGTGCCAGCAGCAGAGCCGGGACTAGCGGGACCACTAGCACAGATACGCAGTATTTT. Translating gives CASSRAGTSGTTSTDTQYF.

This chain links TRBV10-3 with TRBJ1-2; weak D call: TRBD1 (5 bases). The V gene lost 5 bases and the J gene lost 6 bases, with 13 bases spanning the gap. Looked up from germline, CDR1 is ENHRY and CDR2 is SYGVKD. This CDR3 has 13 amino acids. The CDR3 DNA sequence: TGTGCCATCAGTCCGGACATGACTAATGGCTACACCTTC. This sequence encodes CAISPDMTNGYTF.

This sequence joins TRBV18 and TRBJ2-5, with 11 bases fitting TRBD2. J gave up 2 bases and V 4 bases, and 6 bases lay outside the gene matches. The CDR3 consists of 16 residues. Per the germline V gene, CDR1 is KGHSH and CDR2 is LQKENI. CDR3 sequence: CASSLWTSGLQETQYF. Written as DNA, the CDR3 is TGTGCCAGCTCACTCTGGACTAGCGGGTTACAAGAGACCCAGTACTTC.